A selection of T cell receptor beta chains follows, all from one sample in a study of beta chain features in type 1 diabetes. Profiled with immunoSEQ multiplex PCR; TCRdb holds only in-frame clones, not every one. Of roughly 370,000 clones in the sample, 14% were seen once. Material for sequencing was naive CD4+ T cells from blood. The source of these receptors is a man aged 30-40 years in good health. CDR3s include the opening cysteine and the closing phenylalanine or tryptophan. A D gene is named only where the DNA matches it firmly. Clone size is shown for a subset of rows, as once, few, many or a class of expanded clone.

d_call	j_call	v_call	clone_size	cdr3_aa
.	TRBJ1-2	TRBV4-2	.	CASSQEAANYGYTF
TRBD1	TRBJ2-3	TRBV2	.	CASGEQGATDTQYF
.	TRBJ1-4	TRBV6-6	once	CASSPPGGRTNEKLFF
.	TRBJ1-1	TRBV6-5	few	CASGGTNTEAFF
TRBD2	TRBJ2-1	TRBV11-2	few	CASSLTSGVTYNEQFF
.	TRBJ1-1	TRBV9	.	CASSVAMNTEAFF
.	TRBJ1-1	TRBV5-1	few	CASSRIVNTEAFF
TRBD1	TRBJ1-2	TRBV19	few	CASKRGLYGYTF
.	TRBJ1-3	TRBV9	.	CASSFGIDSGNTIYF
.	TRBJ1-6	TRBV5-1	few	CASSRGDNGSPLHF
.	TRBJ1-4	TRBV7-9	.	CASSLDPVAGEKLFF
.	TRBJ1-1	TRBV29-1	few	CSGGDQGTEAFF
TRBD2	TRBJ2-1	TRBV9	.	CASSVTQAGAGNEQFF
.	TRBJ1-5	TRBV2	.	CASSVGVSNQPQHF
.	TRBJ1-4	TRBV11-2	few	CASSAGEKLFF
.	TRBJ2-3	TRBV29-1	few	CSVKGRSTDTQYF
.	TRBJ1-1	TRBV7-9	.	CASSVSVGKAFF
.	TRBJ2-5	TRBV19	.	CASSIRAGQETQYF
TRBD1	TRBJ1-2	TRBV29-1	.	CSVGTGVYGYTF
TRBD1	TRBJ2-7	TRBV4-3	.	CASSQAGGDYEQYF
TRBD1	TRBJ2-3	TRBV19	few	CASKDRGQDTQYF
.	TRBJ2-1	TRBV7-6	few	CASSPVVYPVDNEQFF
TRBD1	TRBJ1-5	TRBV6-6	.	CASSQDRGANQPQHF
.	TRBJ2-1	TRBV11-2	few	CASSLRGSRASSYNEQFF
.	TRBJ2-5	TRBV25-1	few	CADRTQYF
TRBD1	TRBJ1-1	TRBV29-1	.	CSADRGGDTEAFF
TRBD1	TRBJ1-4	TRBV30	few	CAWAPGQTNEKLFF
.	TRBJ2-7	TRBV11-2	few	CASSSSHRDLSYEQYF
.	TRBJ2-6	TRBV5-4	.	CASSRAGANVLTF
.	TRBJ2-2	TRBV19	few	CASSPGSGELFF
.	TRBJ2-5	TRBV2	few	CASMGPQETQYF
.	TRBJ2-7	TRBV5-1	.	CASSLDRETYEQYF
.	TRBJ2-5	TRBV19	.	CASSIIGEWETQYF
.	TRBJ2-7	TRBV15	.	CATRQRGDPSSYEQYF
TRBD2	TRBJ2-1	TRBV11-3	.	CASSLTRLASGEQFF
TRBD2	TRBJ2-5	TRBV5-4	few	CASSRTSGEQETQYF
.	TRBJ2-4	TRBV9	many	CASSVDLPLGAKNIQYF